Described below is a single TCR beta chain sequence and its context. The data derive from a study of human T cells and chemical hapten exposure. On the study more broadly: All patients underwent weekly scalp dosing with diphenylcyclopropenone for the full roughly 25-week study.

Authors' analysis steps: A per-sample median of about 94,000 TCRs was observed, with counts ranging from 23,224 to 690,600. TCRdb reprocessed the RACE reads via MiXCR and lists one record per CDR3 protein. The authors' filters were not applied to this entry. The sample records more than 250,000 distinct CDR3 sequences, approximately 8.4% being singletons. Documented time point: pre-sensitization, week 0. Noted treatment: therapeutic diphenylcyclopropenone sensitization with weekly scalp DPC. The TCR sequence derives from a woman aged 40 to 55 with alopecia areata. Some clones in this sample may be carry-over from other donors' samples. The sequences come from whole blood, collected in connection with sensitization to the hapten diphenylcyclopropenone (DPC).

The CDR3 nucleotides are TGTGCCAGCGGGACTAGCGGGAGGGACGAGCAGTTCTTC. It encodes CASGTSGRDEQFF. The chain is built from TRBV6-5 and TRBJ2-1; 16 bases line up with TRBD2. V was pared by 8 bases and J by 10 bases, with 2 bases of the junction left unmatched. The CDR3 spans 13 residues. CDR1 is MNHEY, CDR2 SVGAGI, per germline.